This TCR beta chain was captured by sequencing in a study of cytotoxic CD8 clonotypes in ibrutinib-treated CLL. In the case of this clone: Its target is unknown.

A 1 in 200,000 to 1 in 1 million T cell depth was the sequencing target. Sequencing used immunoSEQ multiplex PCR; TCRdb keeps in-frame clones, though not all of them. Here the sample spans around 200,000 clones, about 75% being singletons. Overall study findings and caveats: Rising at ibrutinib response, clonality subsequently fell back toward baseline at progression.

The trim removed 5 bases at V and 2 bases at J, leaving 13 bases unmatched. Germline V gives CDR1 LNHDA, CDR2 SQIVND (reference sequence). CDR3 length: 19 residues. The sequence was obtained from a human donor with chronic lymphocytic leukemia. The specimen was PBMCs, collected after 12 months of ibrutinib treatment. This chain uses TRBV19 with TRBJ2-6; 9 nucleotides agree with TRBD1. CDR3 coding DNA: TGTGCCAGTAGTCCAACTCCGGGACAGGGCAGGGCTGGGGCCAACGTCCTGACTTTC. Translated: CASSPTPGQGRAGANVLTF.